This T cell receptor (beta chain) was identified in a study of T cell responses to AZD1222 COVID-19 vaccine (TCRdb year 2021). Regarding the complete study: AZD1222 recipients given second doses at about 4 weeks or at about 12 weeks were pooled, since spike-specific TCR depth and breadth were not found to differ between the two schedules. TCR sequencing covered approximately 230 trial participants: 200 to 210 given two doses of AZD1222 and some 25 given two doses of MenACWY control vaccine. Trial participants were enrolled by age into 18-55, 56-69 and 70-plus year subgroups, with roughly 160, 29 and 62 TCR-sequenced participants respectively. Here is what the overall study found, with its caveats: Vaccine-associated CD4 TCRs spanned the whole spike protein, with dominant responses in regions 160-218 and 743-854. After two AZD1222 doses, both the breadth and the depth of spike-specific TCRs were significantly higher than at day 0 and than in MenACWY recipients. Only a handful of AZD1222 recipients were SARS-CoV-2 seropositive at baseline, limiting conclusions about previously exposed vaccinees. Because no day 14 peak-response samples were available, repertoires were characterized only after the peak T cell response. Participants were mostly white British and included more females than males, and it was suggested by the authors that clonal diversity may have been underestimated. Reportedly, close to half of the unique spike-specific TCRs recognized epitopes lying outside the regions that are mutated in the B.1.351 and B.1.1.7 variants. The 56-69-year group was small, and its depth increase did not reach significance, likely because of low power.

The CDR3 regions of human TCRbeta chains were subjected to immunosequencing. On the authors' methods: TCRs in the repertoires were compared against a reference library of SARS-CoV-2-specific TCRs that had been generated with the MIRA antigen-specificity platform. Breadth was defined as the fraction of unique TCRs that were SARS-CoV-2-associated. Depth was defined as the fraction of total T cells that were SARS-CoV-2-associated. Using the MIRA data, each spike-specific TCR was assigned both to the spike region to which the TCR was reactive and to a CD4 or CD8 class. Log10-transformed breadth and depth values were compared by one-way ANOVA with Sidak's multiple comparisons tests. TCRdb mirrors the immuneACCESS table, restricted to in-frame sequences. Some clones are absent from its copies; in checked studies, under half trace to an unresolved V gene, and the reason for the others is unknown. For V, J and clone size, that table is used; D and trimming come from the DNA. The sample profile shows some 100,000 clones; roughly 90% of them were found once. The ten top clones hold roughly 4.5% of the sample.

About this clone itself: No cognate antigen has been identified for it. Base quality data are lacking; no much larger clone is found one base away.

Per the germline V gene (reference sequence), SGHNT is the CDR1 and YYREEE is the CDR2. Spanning cysteine to phenylalanine, the CDR3 consists of 15 amino acids. This entry keeps only the CDR3 DNA: 45 bases, framed from base 1. V loses 3 bases, J loses 1 base, and the germline ends lie 12 bases apart. Read against the paper, the sample's time point label means: baseline before first vaccination. Vaccinee samples were obtained from the UK trials COV001 and COV002, which included a single-blind randomized controlled phase 2/3 trial of AZD1222 (ChAdOx1 nCoV-19) in healthy adults. For TCRbeta chain sequencing, PBMC samples from trial participants were taken at day 0 and at day 28 after the second dose.

This specimen consisted of peripheral blood, obtained on day 0 of AZD1222 vaccination. The receptor chain draws on TRBV5-4 and TRBJ2-3, with an unclear D gene assignment. The TCR sequence derives from an adult in good health. The CDR3 loop reads CASSSLTERTDTQYF. The bases read TGTGCCAGCAGCTCCCTCACTGAGCGCACAGATACGCAGTATTTT.